This TCR beta chain was identified during a study of blood T cell repertoires in COVID-19. Overall study: Both acute and convalescent COVID-19 samples were obtained from the United States, Italy and Spain. PBMCs, B-cell-depleted T cells, or T cells were the source of the cDNA or gDNA that made up the material.

CDR1 LNHDA and CDR2 SQIVND come from the germline V gene (reference sequence). CDR3 size: 13 residues. V was pared by 5 bases and J by 3 bases, with 7 bases between. In the authors' methods: Nucleated cell counts were estimated from reference gene primer amplification. The protocol was immunoSEQ multiplex PCR, while the TCRdb copy is restricted to in-frame clones and leaves out a portion. The V and J calls and the clone size are those of that table, but D and trimming were determined from the DNA. The repertoire consists of under 100,000 clones, with more than 75% occurring once and the leading ten covering around 1%.

Sequenced: peripheral blood. The chain uses TRBV19 and TRBJ2-2; D gene uncertain. This TCR was recovered from a human donor in a cohort sampled during active COVID-19. CDR3 coding DNA: TGTGCCAGTAGTCCTCAGTACACCGGGGAGCTGTTTTTT. Amino acids: CASSPQYTGELFF. Looking up the rest from reference TRBV19 and TRBJ2-2 gives the full variable domain: DGGITQSPKYLFRKEGQNVTLSCEQNLNHDAMYWYRQDPGQGLRLIYYSQIVNDFQKGDIAEGYSVSREKKESFPLTVTSAQKNPTAFYLCASSPQYTGELFFGEGSRLTVL.